The rows below give T cell receptor beta chains drawn from one sample of a study of T cells in Graves' hyperthyroidism and ophthalmopathy. TCRdb processed the multiplex PCR reads anew with MiXCR; each CDR3 protein has one entry. Of 490,000 or so distinct CDR3 sequences in the sample, 46% were seen once. Specimen: peripheral blood or thyroid tissue (not recorded which). Receptor source: an adult woman with Graves' disease, either hyperthyroidism or ophthalmopathy (not recorded which). Each CDR3 is given with its conserved first and last residue. D genes are given only for firm matches. Clone size, where shown, is once, few, many, or a class for clones that have expanded.

D gene	clone size	J gene	V gene	CDR3 DNA	CDR3 protein
.	few	TRBJ1-1	TRBV25-1	TGTGCCAGCATCGGAACAGGAGATATGAACACTGAAGCTTTCTTT	CASIGTGDMNTEAFF
.	.	TRBJ1-1	TRBV7-2	TGTGCCAGCAGCCCACCCGAGAGGGGGACTGAAGCTTTCTTT	CASSPPERGTEAFF
.	many	TRBJ1-4	TRBV24-1	TGTGCCACCAGTGACTCGAACATGGGTAATGAAAAACTGTTTTTT	CATSDSNMGNEKLFF
.	.	TRBJ1-3	TRBV10-3	TGTGCCATCAGTACAGGACACTCTGGAAACACCATATATTTT	CAISTGHSGNTIYF
.	few	TRBJ2-7	TRBV7-9	TGTGCCAGCAGCTTGGGGCTAGCCGAAGAGCAGTACTTC	CASSLGLAEEQYF
.	few	TRBJ1-4	TRBV14	TGTGCCAGCAGCATACAGGCAACTAATGAAAAACTGTTTTTT	CASSIQATNEKLFF
TRBD1	many	TRBJ1-4	TRBV7-9	TGTGCCAGCAGCGATACGACAGGGGATGGCGAAAAACTGTTTTTT	CASSDTTGDGEKLFF
TRBD1	.	TRBJ2-7	TRBV7-9	TGTGCCAGCAGCTGGGGACAGGGGACCCACGAGCAGTACTTC	CASSWGQGTHEQYF
TRBD1	.	TRBJ2-2	TRBV2	TGTGCCAGCACTGCCTCACAGGGGGCAAGCACCGGGGAGCTGTTTTTT	CASTASQGASTGELFF
TRBD1	.	TRBJ2-7	TRBV7-6	TGTGCCAGCAGCCAAACCCTTCCGACAGGGTCCTACGAGCAGTACTTC	CASSQTLPTGSYEQYF
.	many	TRBJ1-1	TRBV20-1	TGCAGTGCCAGATTAGGCGCTGAAGCTTTCTTT	CSARLGAEAFF
.	.	TRBJ2-7	TRBV7-2	TGTGCCAGCAGCTCCCTCAGGCAGGCCTACGAGCAGTACTTC	CASSSLRQAYEQYF
.	many	TRBJ2-2	TRBV9	TGTGCCAGCAGCATGGGGGCAAACACCGGGGAGCTGTTTTTT	CASSMGANTGELFF
TRBD1	.	TRBJ1-5	TRBV19	TGTGCCAGTAGTACCCCGACAGGGGTTGGTCAGCCCCAGCATTTT	CASSTPTGVGQPQHF
.	.	TRBJ2-7	TRBV20-1	TGCAGTGCTAGAGGTGAGGGTAGAGGGTACGAGCAGTACTTC	CSARGEGRGYEQYF
.	many	TRBJ1-6	TRBV20-1	TGCAGTGCTAGCCTTAGGAGCAGTTCACCCCTCCACTTT	CSASLRSSSPLHF
.	.	TRBJ2-5	TRBV6-2/TRBV6-3	TGCGCCGCAACGAGGCTACCCTTCCGGCCTGAGGAGACCCAGTACTTC	CAATRLPFRPEETQYF
TRBD2	many	TRBJ2-7	TRBV2	TGTGCCAGCAGACTCCCTAGCGGGAGCTACGAGCAGTACTTC	CASRLPSGSYEQYF
TRBD2	once	TRBJ2-7	TRBV7-9	TGTGCCAGCCCCGGGACTAGCGTCCACGAGCAGTACTTC	CASPGTSVHEQYF
.	few	TRBJ1-2	TRBV5-8	TGTGCCAGCAGCTTGGGCCCCGGAGGGATTTATGGCTACACCTTC	CASSLGPGGIYGYTF
.	.	TRBJ2-2	TRBV15	TGTGCCAGCAGAGGCAGGGTGGACAGCACCGGGGAGCTGTTTTTT	CASRGRVDSTGELFF
.	once	TRBJ1-1	TRBV5-4	TGTGCCAGCAGCCCTCCGCGAGCCATAAACACTGAAGCTTTCTTT	CASSPPRAINTEAFF
.	.	TRBJ2-1	TRBV29-1	TGCAGCGTTGAAGGTGGGGCTAGTCGGAGCAATGAGCAGTTCTTC	CSVEGGASRSNEQFF
TRBD1	.	TRBJ1-1	TRBV10-3	TGTGCCATCAGTTCCGGGACAGGTCAGGTGACTGAAGCTTTCTTT	CAISSGTGQVTEAFF
TRBD1	.	TRBJ1-1	TRBV29-1	TGCAGCTACGCCGGGACAGCGAACACTGAAGCTTTCTTT	CSYAGTANTEAFF
TRBD1	many	TRBJ2-5	TRBV7-7	TGTGCTAGCAGCTACAGACAGGGGAGAGCAGAGACCCAGTACTTC	CASSYRQGRAETQYF
TRBD1	.	TRBJ1-1	TRBV2	TGTGCCAGCACCGGACAGGGGTTAACTGAAGCTTTCTTT	CASTGQGLTEAFF
.	many	TRBJ1-2	TRBV20-1	TGCAGTGCTCCCAGGCAGACTAACTATGGCTACACCTTC	CSAPRQTNYGYTF
.	many	TRBJ1-1	TRBV2	TGTGCCAGCAGTGACGGCAAGGCGAACACTGAAGCTTTCTTT	CASSDGKANTEAFF
.	.	TRBJ1-1	TRBV6-5	TGTGCCACTTTTAGGACTGAAGCTTTCTTT	CATFRTEAFF
.	.	TRBJ2-5	TRBV7-6	TGTGCCAGCAGGGCGACAGGCTCCCAAGAGACCCAGTACTTC	CASRATGSQETQYF
.	many	TRBJ1-4	TRBV25-1	TGTGCCAGCAGTGACCCGGGGGACCACAATGAAAAACTGTTTTTT	CASSDPGDHNEKLFF
.	.	TRBJ1-2	TRBV7-9	TGTGCCAGCAGCCACCGGGACTCGGAGGAGGGCTACACCTTC	CASSHRDSEEGYTF
TRBD1	.	TRBJ1-5	TRBV29-1	TGCAGCGTTGGCGGGACAGCTAATCAGCCCCAGCATTTT	CSVGGTANQPQHF
.	.	TRBJ1-6	TRBV12-3/TRBV12-4	TGTGCCAGCAGTCCCGGGGCAGACAAGGCATGGCCCCTCCACTTT	CASSPGADKAWPLHF
.	.	TRBJ1-1	TRBV30	TGTGCCTGGAGCATAGGACACAAGAACACTGAAGCTTTCTTT	CAWSIGHKNTEAFF
TRBD1	.	TRBJ1-5	TRBV10-2	TGCGCCAGCTGGGACAGAACCTTAGAGGACAGGACCCAGCATTTT	CASWDRTLEDRTQHF
.	.	TRBJ2-5	TRBV7-8	TGTGCCAGCAGCTCCTCTATAAGAGCAGGAGAGACCCAGTACTTC	CASSSSIRAGETQYF
.	few	TRBJ2-7	TRBV5-4	TGTGCCAGCAGCTTGCCCGGAGACTTGTTGTACGAGCAGTACTTC	CASSLPGDLLYEQYF
TRBD1	few	TRBJ1-2	TRBV24-1	TGTGCCACCAGTGATTTGGACAGGGATGGCTACACCTTC	CATSDLDRDGYTF